This is a list of T cell receptor beta chains from one sample in a study of vaccination and CD4 T cells after COVID-19. For these receptors, no antigen is known. TCRdb recomputed calls from the PCR reads with MiXCR, one row per CDR3 protein. The table records several thousand distinct CDR3 sequences, approximately 35% of them present only once. Sequenced sample: CD4+ T cells from blood, cultured in vitro. The receptors here all came from a human donor in good health. The CDR3 runs from the conserved cysteine through the conserved F or W. The D gene is left open where the match is weak. Rows may omit the clone size; those that give it use once, few, many or a size class.

v_call	d_call	clone_size	j_call	cdr3_nt	cdr3_aa
TRBV28	TRBD2	once	TRBJ2-3	TGTGCCAGCAGTTTGACTAGCGCGTACACAGATACGCAGTATTTT	CASSLTSAYTDTQYF
TRBV7-8	TRBD1	.	TRBJ1-4	TGTGCCAGCAGCAACCGACAGGGGGACAATGAAAAACTGTTTTTT	CASSNRQGDNEKLFF
TRBV18	TRBD1	.	TRBJ2-7	TGTGCCAGCTCACCAGTTGGGACAGGGGAGCAGTACTTC	CASSPVGTGEQYF
TRBV5-4	.	.	TRBJ2-5	TGTGCCAGCAGCTATAACCAAGAGACCCAGTACTTC	CASSYNQETQYF
TRBV7-2	.	.	TRBJ2-1	TGTGCCAGCAGCTTAGTTCTGTATGAGCAGTTCTTC	CASSLVLYEQFF
TRBV28	TRBD1	.	TRBJ1-2	TGTGCCAGCAGTTTAAGCCCGGGACAGGGGTATGGCTACACCTTC	CASSLSPGQGYGYTF
TRBV7-2	.	.	TRBJ2-1	TGTGCCAGCAGCTTAAGCCTTAACAATGAGCAGTTCTTC	CASSLSLNNEQFF
TRBV28	.	.	TRBJ1-2	TGTGCCAGCAGTTTCGGCCAGATTAACTATGGCTACACCTTC	CASSFGQINYGYTF
TRBV27	.	few	TRBJ1-2	TGTGCCAGCAGCCCCAGTGGCTATGGCTACACCTTC	CASSPSGYGYTF
TRBV6-2/TRBV6-3	.	.	TRBJ1-1	TGTGCCACCTCAGACCGACCGAACACTGAAGCTTTCTTT	CATSDRPNTEAFF
TRBV20-1	.	medium-sized	TRBJ1-5	TGCAGTGCTAGACCCCAAGGACACTACAATCAGCCCCAGCATTTT	CSARPQGHYNQPQHF
TRBV15	.	.	TRBJ1-1	TGTGCCACCAGCAGGGACCTGATCCCTGAAGCTTTCTTT	CATSRDLIPEAFF
TRBV29-1	.	.	TRBJ2-6	TGCAGCGTTACAGACCGGGATCATGGCTCTGGGGCCAACGTCCTGACTTTC	CSVTDRDHGSGANVLTF
TRBV24-1	TRBD1	.	TRBJ1-2	TGTGCCACCAGTGATCGGACAGGCCTCGCCTATGGCTACACCTTC	CATSDRTGLAYGYTF
TRBV19	.	.	TRBJ1-2	TGTGCCAGTAGTATAGAAGGTTATGGCTACACCTTC	CASSIEGYGYTF
TRBV5-4	.	.	TRBJ2-4	TGTGCCAGCAGCTTTAAGGCCCAGGGGGCCAAAAACATTCAGTACTTC	CASSFKAQGAKNIQYF
TRBV12-3/TRBV12-4	TRBD1	.	TRBJ1-5	TGTGCCAGCAGAGGACAGGGGGACGGGCAGCCCCAGCATTTT	CASRGQGDGQPQHF
TRBV20-1	TRBD1	.	TRBJ1-2	TGCGGTGCCCGGGACAGGGTATCCTATGGCTACACCTTC	CGARDRVSYGYTF
TRBV28	.	few	TRBJ1-1	TGTGCCAGCATCCCAGTTGGGGCGGGGAACACTGAAGCTTTCTTT	CASIPVGAGNTEAFF
TRBV7-3	.	.	TRBJ2-3	TGTGCCAGCAGCCGTGCGGTTACTAGCACAGATACGCAGTATTTT	CASSRAVTSTDTQYF
TRBV28	TRBD1	medium-sized	TRBJ1-2	TGTGCCAGCAGAAAACAGGGGAGAAACTATGGCTACACCTTC	CASRKQGRNYGYTF
TRBV30	.	.	TRBJ1-1	TGTGCCTGGAGTGTAGGGGGGAACACTGAAGCTTTCTTT	CAWSVGGNTEAFF
TRBV19	.	.	TRBJ2-1	TGTGCCAGTAGTCGACTTGGCTCCTACAATGAGCAGTTCTTC	CASSRLGSYNEQFF
TRBV4-2	.	.	TRBJ1-2	TGTGCCAGCAGCCAAGATAAGGCGGGCTATGGCTACACCTTC	CASSQDKAGYGYTF
TRBV6-2/TRBV6-3	.	.	TRBJ2-5	TGTGCCAGCAGCCCAGGGGACTTACTCCAAGAGACCCAGTACTTC	CASSPGDLLQETQYF
TRBV4-2	TRBD1	.	TRBJ1-6	TGTGCCAGCAGCCGGGACAGGGGAAGGAGTTCACCCCTCCACTTT	CASSRDRGRSSPLHF
TRBV6-1	.	few	TRBJ2-5	TGTGCCAGCAGTGACCTAGCGAGGGAGACCCAGTACTTC	CASSDLARETQYF
TRBV6-2/TRBV6-3	TRBD1	few	TRBJ1-5	TGTGCCAGCAGCCACGGGGAAGGGGGCGACAATCAGCCCCAGCATTTT	CASSHGEGGDNQPQHF
TRBV5-4	.	.	TRBJ2-3	TGTGCCAGCAGCCTAACTAGCACAGATACGCAGTATTTT	CASSLTSTDTQYF
TRBV14	.	few	TRBJ1-5	TGTGCCAGCAGCCAAGAGAGGAAGGGGAGCAATCAGCCCCAGCATTTT	CASSQERKGSNQPQHF
TRBV7-2	TRBD2	.	TRBJ2-1	TGTGCCAACACACAAGTAGCGGGTAACAATGAGCAGTTCTTC	CANTQVAGNNEQFF
TRBV25-1	.	.	TRBJ1-4	TGTGCCAGCAGTGAACTAGCCAGGGGTGAAAAACTGTTTTTT	CASSELARGEKLFF
TRBV14	.	few	TRBJ1-2	TGTGCCAGCAGGGCTCGGGGAGGCTACACCTTC	CASRARGGYTF
TRBV9	.	.	TRBJ2-7	TGTGCCAGCAGCGTAGGGCTAAACAGGGAGGGCTCCTACGAGCAGTACTTC	CASSVGLNREGSYEQYF
TRBV28	TRBD1	.	TRBJ1-5	TGTGCCACTACAGGGGGCCGGGGCAGGAGGGCCGGTCAGCCCCAGCATTTT	CATTGGRGRRAGQPQHF
TRBV6-1	TRBD2	.	TRBJ2-7	TGTGCCGTTGCGCTAGCGGGAAAAGGTTACGAGCAGTACTTC	CAVALAGKGYEQYF
TRBV27	TRBD2	.	TRBJ2-2	TGTGCCAGCAGTTTACTAGCGGGAAACGGGGAGCTGTTTTTT	CASSLLAGNGELFF
TRBV24-1	.	.	TRBJ1-1	TGTGCCACCAGTGATCGTAGGGGGAACACTGAAGCTTTCTTT	CATSDRRGNTEAFF
TRBV5-3	.	few	TRBJ2-1	TGTGCCAGAAGCTCGGCGAATGAGCAGTTCTTC	CARSSANEQFF
TRBV6-5	.	few	TRBJ1-2	TGTGCCAGCAGTTACGGAGGGTTAGCTAACTATGGCTACACCTTC	CASSYGGLANYGYTF
TRBV7-2	.	.	TRBJ1-5	TGTGCCAGCAGCCGACAGCAAGATCAGCCCCAGCATTTT	CASSRQQDQPQHF
TRBV20-1	.	few	TRBJ2-1	TGCAGTGCTGGTCGACAGGGTGGTAGCGGCTTCTACAATGAGCAGTTCTTC	CSAGRQGGSGFYNEQFF
TRBV20-1	.	.	TRBJ2-5	TGCAGTGCTAGTCGGGACACCCAAGAGACCCAGTACTTC	CSASRDTQETQYF
TRBV6-2/TRBV6-3	.	few	TRBJ2-7	TGTGCCAGCGGAAGCAAACCTTACGAGCAGTACTTC	CASGSKPYEQYF
TRBV7-2	.	few	TRBJ2-1	TGTGCCAGCAGCCTCCCGGGCCGACCTGAGCAGTTCTTC	CASSLPGRPEQFF
TRBV7-2	.	.	TRBJ1-4	TGTGCCAGCAGCTTAGAATGGACTAATGAAAAACTGTTTTTT	CASSLEWTNEKLFF
TRBV27	.	.	TRBJ2-7	TGTGCCAGCACCCGTCAGGGGGGGCAAAACGAGCAGTACTTC	CASTRQGGQNEQYF
TRBV7-2	.	few	TRBJ1-2	TGTGCCAGCAGCCCGACTGGCACAACTAACTATGGCTACACCTTC	CASSPTGTTNYGYTF
TRBV2	.	.	TRBJ2-7	TGTGCCAGCGATTATTCGGGCGAGCAGTACTTC	CASDYSGEQYF
TRBV20-1	.	few	TRBJ1-5	TGCAGTGCTAGGACAGATTTAAATCAGCCCCAGCATTTT	CSARTDLNQPQHF
TRBV24-1	TRBD1	medium-sized	TRBJ1-5	TGTGCCTCCCAGGGGGACGGGGGCAATCAGCCCCAGCATTTT	CASQGDGGNQPQHF